Listed here are 11 T cell receptor beta chains from one sample, sequenced in a study of blood T cell repertoires in COVID-19. The method was immunoSEQ multiplex PCR; TCRdb's version includes in-frame clones alone and lacks a portion of them. Of 270,000 or so clones in the sample, less than 85% were seen once. The specimen was peripheral blood. These receptors all stem from a human donor with COVID-19, enrolled during active disease. The donor label of this sample is uncertain.

The gene calls are TRBV6-1 and TRBJ2-4; a weak D match, TRBD1 (6 bases). Germline V gene lookup returns CDR1 MNHNS and CDR2 SASEGT. The germline V and J ends were trimmed by 1 base and 0 bases, with 13 bases remaining between them. There are 17 residues in the CDR3. The CDR3 DNA reads as TGTGCCAGCAGTGAAGTTACAGGGCTACTAGCCAAAAACATTCAGTACTTC. Protein: CASSEVTGLLAKNIQYF.

This chain uses TRBV6-5 with TRBJ1-1; 7 positions agree with TRBD1. This CDR3 is built from 13 residues. Trimming removed 2 bases from V and 3 bases from J; junction bases left unmatched: 0. Germline CDR1 is MNHEY and CDR2 is SVGAGI. CDR3 amino acids: CASSYGTDTEAFF. The CDR3 coding sequence is TGTGCCAGCAGTTACGGGACAGACACTGAAGCTTTCTTT.

J is TRBJ2-6 and V is TRBV7-3; TRBD2 agrees at 7 bases. Germline V gene lookup returns CDR1 SGHTA and CDR2 FQGTGA. The CDR3 runs 16 residues. V lost 3 bases, J lost 0 bases, and 2 bases stayed unmatched. The CDR3 nucleotides read TGTGCCAGCAGCTTCGGCGGGAGCTCTGGGGCCAACGTCCTGACTTTC. Encoded protein: CASSFGGSSGANVLTF.

The chain recombines TRBV19 with TRBJ2-3; TRBD2 matches at 12 bases. Trimming cost V 1 base and J 6 bases; bases outside gene matches: 2. The germline gives CDR1 LNHDA, CDR2 SQIVND (reference sequence). CDR3 length equals 15 residues. For the CDR3, the DNA is TGTGCCAGTAGTATAGTAACTAGCGGGAGGGATACGCAGTATTTT. Translation gives CASSIVTSGRDTQYF.

This chain links TRBV6-5 with TRBJ1-3, with 7 bases lining up with TRBD1. Germline trimming cut 9 bases from V and 3 bases from J; bases unmatched to any gene: 8. CDR3 length: 14 residues. The germline V gene encodes CDR1 MNHEY and CDR2 SVGAGI. CDR3 nucleotide sequence: TGTGCCAGGAGGGTAGGGACAGATGGAAACACCATATATTTT. Translation: CARRVGTDGNTIYF.

The chain uses TRBV5-1 and TRBJ2-1; 11 bases are shared with TRBD2. With 3 bases clipped from V and 3 bases from J, the junction kept 5 bases outside the gene matches. The CDR3 length is 16 residues. CDR1 is SGHRS and CDR2 is YFSETQ in the germline V gene. DNA of the CDR3: TGCGCCAGCAGCTCGTCGGGGACTAGCGGCTACAATGAGCAGTTCTTC. Translation: CASSSSGTSGYNEQFF. The full variable domain, in which reference TRBV5-1 and TRBJ2-1 provide the parts outside the CDR3, is KAGVTQTPRYLIKTRGQQVTLSCSPISGHRSVSWYQQTPGQGLQFLFEYFSETQRNKGNFPGRFSGRQFSNSRSEMNVSTLELGDSALYLCASSSSGTSGYNEQFFGPGTRLTVL.

The chain recombines TRBV5-8 with TRBJ1-2; possible D gene TRBD1, 5 bases. Trimming removed 3 bases at V and 2 bases at J, with 8 bases between. Per the germline V gene, CDR1 is SGHTS and CDR2 is YDEGEE. The CDR3 has 13 residues. The DNA of the CDR3 is TGTGCCAGCAGCTGGCAGGGAAACTATGGCTACACCTTC. Translated, it gives CASSWQGNYGYTF. The full variable domain, rest sourced from reference TRBV5-8 and TRBJ1-2, is EAGVTQSPTHLIKTRGQQATLRCSPISGHTSVYWYQQALGLGLQFLLWYDEGEERNRGNFPPRFSGRQFPNYSSELNVNALELEDSALYLCASSWQGNYGYTFGSGTRLTVV.

The chain recombines TRBV6-5 with TRBJ2-2; 7 bases line up with TRBD1. The V and J ends lost 6 bases and 6 bases, in that order; junction bases with no gene match: 7. CDR3 length: 14 residues. Germline lookup yields CDR1 MNHEY and CDR2 SVGAGI. CDR3 DNA sequence: TGTGCCAGCAGCGCGCGACAGGGCCCCGGGGAGCTGTTTTTT. Protein product: CASSARQGPGELFF.

The rearrangement links TRBV11-2 to TRBJ2-5, with D hard to call. In germline, CDR1 is SGHAT, CDR2 FQNNGV. Trimming took off 1 base at V and 1 base at J, with 13 bases between the two ends. The length of the CDR3 is 16 residues. The CDR3 region has the DNA TGTGCCAGCAGCTTAGTGCGTCCGAACTCCCAAGAGACCCAGTACTTC. This sequence encodes CASSLVRPNSQETQYF.

The chain couples TRBV27 to TRBJ2-2, with D possibly TRBD1 on 5 matching bases. Trimming pared 5 bases from V and 4 bases from J, leaving 11 bases between. The V gene's germline CDR1 is MNHEY and CDR2 SMNVEV (reference sequence). The CDR3 totals 14 residues. Written as DNA, the CDR3 is TGTGCCAGCAGTCCGCGTAGGGGCACCGGGGAGCTGTTTTTT. This sequence encodes CASSPRRGTGELFF.

This chain connects TRBV5-4 to TRBJ2-1, with D perhaps TRBD2 (5 bases). This CDR3 has 15 amino acids. The germline V gene has CDR1 SGHNT and CDR2 YYREEE (reference sequence). V lost 1 base to trimming and J lost 4 bases, with 12 bases between them. The CDR3 sequence is CASSLRGSPYNEQFF. CDR3 nucleotides: TGTGCCAGCAGCTTGCGCGGGTCCCCATACAATGAGCAGTTCTTC.